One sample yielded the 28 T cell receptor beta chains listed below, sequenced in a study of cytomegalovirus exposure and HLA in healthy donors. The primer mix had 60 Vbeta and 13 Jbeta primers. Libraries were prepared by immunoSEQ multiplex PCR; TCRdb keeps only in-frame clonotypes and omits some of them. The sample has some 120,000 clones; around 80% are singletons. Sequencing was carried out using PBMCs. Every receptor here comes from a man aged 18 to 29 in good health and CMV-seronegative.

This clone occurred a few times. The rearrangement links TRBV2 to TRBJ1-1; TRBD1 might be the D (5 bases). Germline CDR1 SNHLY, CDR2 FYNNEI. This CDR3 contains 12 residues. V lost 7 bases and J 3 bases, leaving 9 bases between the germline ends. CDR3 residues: CASITTDTEAFF. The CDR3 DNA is TGTGCCAGCATAACGACAGACACTGAAGCTTTCTTT.

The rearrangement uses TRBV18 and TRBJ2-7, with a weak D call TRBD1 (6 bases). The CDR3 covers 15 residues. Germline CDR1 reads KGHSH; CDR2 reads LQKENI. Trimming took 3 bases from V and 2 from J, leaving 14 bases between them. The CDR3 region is CASSPRGQTTYEQYF. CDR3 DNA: TGTGCCAGCTCACCCCGTGGACAGACTACCTACGAGCAGTACTTC.

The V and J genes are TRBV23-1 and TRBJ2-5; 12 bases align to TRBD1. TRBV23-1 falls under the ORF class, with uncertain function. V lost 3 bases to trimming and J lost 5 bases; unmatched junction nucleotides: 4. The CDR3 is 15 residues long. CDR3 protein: CASSHGTGGWETQYF. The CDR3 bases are TGCGCCAGCAGTCACGGGACAGGGGGCTGGGAGACCCAGTACTTC.

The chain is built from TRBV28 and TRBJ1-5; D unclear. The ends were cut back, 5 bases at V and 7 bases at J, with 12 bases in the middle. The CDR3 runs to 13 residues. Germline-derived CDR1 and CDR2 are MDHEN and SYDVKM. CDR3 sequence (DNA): TGTGCCAGCAGTGGGCCGGCGGGCCAGCCCCAGCATTTT. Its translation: CASSGPAGQPQHF.

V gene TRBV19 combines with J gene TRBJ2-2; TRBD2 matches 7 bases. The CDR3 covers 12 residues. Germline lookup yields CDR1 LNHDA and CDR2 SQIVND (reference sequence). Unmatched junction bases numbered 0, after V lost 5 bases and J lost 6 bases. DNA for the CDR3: TGTGCCAGTAGTCGGGGGGCCGGGGAGCTGTTTTTT. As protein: CASSRGAGELFF.

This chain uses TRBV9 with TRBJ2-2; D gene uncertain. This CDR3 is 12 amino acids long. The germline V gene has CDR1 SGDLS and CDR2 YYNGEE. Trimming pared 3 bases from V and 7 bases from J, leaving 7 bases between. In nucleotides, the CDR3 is TGTGCCAGCAGCGCTTACAACGGGGAGCTGTTTTTT. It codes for CASSAYNGELFF.

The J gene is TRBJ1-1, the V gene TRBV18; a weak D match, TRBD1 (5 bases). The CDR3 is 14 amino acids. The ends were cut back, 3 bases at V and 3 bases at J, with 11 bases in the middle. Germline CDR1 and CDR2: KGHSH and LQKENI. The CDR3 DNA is TGTGCCAGCTCACCCCCCGCCAGGGACACTGAAGCTTTCTTT. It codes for CASSPPARDTEAFF.

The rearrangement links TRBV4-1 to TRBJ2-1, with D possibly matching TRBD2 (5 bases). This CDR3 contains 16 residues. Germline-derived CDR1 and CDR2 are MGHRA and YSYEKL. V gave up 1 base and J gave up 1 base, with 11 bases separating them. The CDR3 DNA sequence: TGCGCCAGCAGCCAAGCTCTTGAGGGATCCTACAATGAGCAGTTCTTC. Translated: CASSQALEGSYNEQFF.

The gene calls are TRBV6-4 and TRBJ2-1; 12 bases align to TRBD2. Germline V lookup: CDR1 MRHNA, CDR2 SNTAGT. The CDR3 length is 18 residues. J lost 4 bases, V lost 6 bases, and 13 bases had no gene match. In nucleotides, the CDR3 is TGTGCCAGCAGGACTAGCGGGAGCCATGACGGTTTTTACAATGAGCAGTTCTTC. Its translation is CASRTSGSHDGFYNEQFF.

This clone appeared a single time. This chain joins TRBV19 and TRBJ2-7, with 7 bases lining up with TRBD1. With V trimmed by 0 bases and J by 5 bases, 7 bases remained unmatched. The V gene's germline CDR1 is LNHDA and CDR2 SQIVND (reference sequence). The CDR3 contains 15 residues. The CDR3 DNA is TGTGCCAGTAGTATAGAGGCCACCACAGGGGACGAGCAGTACGTC. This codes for CASSIEATTGDEQYV.

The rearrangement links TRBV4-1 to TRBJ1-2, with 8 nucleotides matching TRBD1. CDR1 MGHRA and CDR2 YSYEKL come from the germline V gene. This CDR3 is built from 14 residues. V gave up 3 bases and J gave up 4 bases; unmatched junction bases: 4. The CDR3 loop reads CASSHTDRGYGYTF. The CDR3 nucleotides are TGCGCCAGCAGCCACACCGACAGGGGCTATGGCTACACCTTC.

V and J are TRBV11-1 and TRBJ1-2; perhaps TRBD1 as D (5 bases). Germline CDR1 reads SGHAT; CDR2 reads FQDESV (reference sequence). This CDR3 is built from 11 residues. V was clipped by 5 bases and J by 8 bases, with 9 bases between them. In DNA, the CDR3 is TGTGCCAGCAGCCAGGGTGGCGGCTACACCTTC. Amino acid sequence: CASSQGGGYTF.

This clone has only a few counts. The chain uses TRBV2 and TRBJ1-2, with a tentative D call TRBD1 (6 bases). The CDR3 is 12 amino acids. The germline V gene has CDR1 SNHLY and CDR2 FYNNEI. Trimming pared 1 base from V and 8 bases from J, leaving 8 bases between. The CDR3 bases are TGTGCCAGCAGTGAAGATACAGGGGGCTACACCTTC. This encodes CASSEDTGGYTF.

This CDR3 reads CATRTGTSAANTGELFF. CDR3 bases: TGTGCCACAAGAACCGGGACTAGCGCCGCGAACACCGGGGAGCTGTTTTTT. This sequence joins TRBV27 and TRBJ2-2, with 10 bases aligning to TRBD2. Germline V gene data show CDR1 as MNHEY and CDR2 as SMNVEV (reference sequence). Unmatched junction bases numbered 11, after V lost 10 bases and J lost 0 bases. The CDR3 loop spans 17 amino acids.

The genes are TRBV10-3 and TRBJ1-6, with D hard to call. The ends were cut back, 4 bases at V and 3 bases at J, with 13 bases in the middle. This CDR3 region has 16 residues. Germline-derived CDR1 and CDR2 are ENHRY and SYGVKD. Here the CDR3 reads CAISAAGEIYNSPLHF. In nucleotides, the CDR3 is TGTGCCATCAGTGCGGCAGGCGAAATCTATAATTCACCCCTCCACTTT.

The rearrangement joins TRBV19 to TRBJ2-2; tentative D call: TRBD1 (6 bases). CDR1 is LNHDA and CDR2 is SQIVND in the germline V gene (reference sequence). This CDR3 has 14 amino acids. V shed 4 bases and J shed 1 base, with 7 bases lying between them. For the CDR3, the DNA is TGTGCCAGTAGTAAACAGGGGAACACCGGGGAGCTGTTTTTT. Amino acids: CASSKQGNTGELFF.

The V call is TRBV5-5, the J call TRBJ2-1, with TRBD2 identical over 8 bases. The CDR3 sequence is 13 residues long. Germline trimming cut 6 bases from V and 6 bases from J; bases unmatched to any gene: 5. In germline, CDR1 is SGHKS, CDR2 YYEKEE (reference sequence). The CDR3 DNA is TGTGCCAGCACGAGGCTAGCGGGCAATGAGCAGTTCTTC. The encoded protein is CASTRLAGNEQFF.

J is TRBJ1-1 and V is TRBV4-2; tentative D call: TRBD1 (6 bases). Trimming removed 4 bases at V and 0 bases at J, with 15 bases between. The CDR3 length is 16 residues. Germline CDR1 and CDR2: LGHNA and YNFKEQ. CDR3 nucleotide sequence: TGTGCCAGCAGCCCGGACAGCGAGCTAATGAACACTGAAGCTTTCTTT. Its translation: CASSPDSELMNTEAFF.

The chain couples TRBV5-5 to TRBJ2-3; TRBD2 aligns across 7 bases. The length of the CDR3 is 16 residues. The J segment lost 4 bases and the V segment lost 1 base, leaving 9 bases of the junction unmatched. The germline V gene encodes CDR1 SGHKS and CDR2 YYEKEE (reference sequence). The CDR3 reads CASSLNGEGYADTQYF. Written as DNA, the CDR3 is TGTGCCAGCAGCTTGAATGGGGAGGGGTACGCAGATACGCAGTATTTT.

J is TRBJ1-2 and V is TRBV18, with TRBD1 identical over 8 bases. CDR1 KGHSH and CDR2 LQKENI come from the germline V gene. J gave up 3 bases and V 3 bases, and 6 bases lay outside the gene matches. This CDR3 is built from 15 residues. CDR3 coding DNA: TGTGCCAGCTCACCGACCTACAGGGGGGACTATGGCTACACCTTC. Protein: CASSPTYRGDYGYTF.

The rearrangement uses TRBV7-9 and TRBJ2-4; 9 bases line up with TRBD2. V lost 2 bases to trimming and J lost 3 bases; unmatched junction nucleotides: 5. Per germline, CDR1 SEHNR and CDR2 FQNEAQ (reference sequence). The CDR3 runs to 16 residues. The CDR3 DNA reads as TGTGCCAGCAGCTTAATAGCGGGAGATGGCAAAAACATTCAGTACTTC. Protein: CASSLIAGDGKNIQYF.

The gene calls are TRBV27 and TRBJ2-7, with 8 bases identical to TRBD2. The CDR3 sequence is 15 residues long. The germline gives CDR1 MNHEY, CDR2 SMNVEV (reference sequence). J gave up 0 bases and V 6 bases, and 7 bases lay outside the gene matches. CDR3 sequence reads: CASSISGAHSYEQYF. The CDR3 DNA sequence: TGTGCCAGCAGCATTAGCGGGGCCCACTCCTACGAGCAGTACTTC.

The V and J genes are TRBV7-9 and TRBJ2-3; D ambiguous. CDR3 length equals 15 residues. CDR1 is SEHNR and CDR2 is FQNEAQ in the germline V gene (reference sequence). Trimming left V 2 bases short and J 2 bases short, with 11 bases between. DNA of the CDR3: TGTGCCAGCAGCTTAAGCCTCGCAATCACAGATACGCAGTATTTT. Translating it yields CASSLSLAITDTQYF.

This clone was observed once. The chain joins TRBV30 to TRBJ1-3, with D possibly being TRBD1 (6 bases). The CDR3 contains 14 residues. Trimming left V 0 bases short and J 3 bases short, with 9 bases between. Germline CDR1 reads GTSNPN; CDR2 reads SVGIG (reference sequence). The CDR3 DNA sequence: TGTGCCTGGAGTGTTCTACAGGGTGGAAACACCATATATTTT. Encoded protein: CAWSVLQGGNTIYF.

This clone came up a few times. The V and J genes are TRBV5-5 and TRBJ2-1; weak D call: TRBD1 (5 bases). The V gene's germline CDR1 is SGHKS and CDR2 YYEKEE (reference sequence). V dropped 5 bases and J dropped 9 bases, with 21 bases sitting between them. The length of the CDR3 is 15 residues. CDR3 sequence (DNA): TGTGCCAGCAGTTCGCCGGGCGGTCCAAGGGGTGAGCAGTTCTTC. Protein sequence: CASSSPGGPRGEQFF.

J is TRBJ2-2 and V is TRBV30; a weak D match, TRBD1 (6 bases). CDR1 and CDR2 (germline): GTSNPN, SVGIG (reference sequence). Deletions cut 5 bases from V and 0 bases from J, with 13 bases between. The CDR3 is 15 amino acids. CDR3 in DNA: TGTGCCTGGGACAGGACAGTCTCGAACACCGGGGAGCTGTTTTTT. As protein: CAWDRTVSNTGELFF.

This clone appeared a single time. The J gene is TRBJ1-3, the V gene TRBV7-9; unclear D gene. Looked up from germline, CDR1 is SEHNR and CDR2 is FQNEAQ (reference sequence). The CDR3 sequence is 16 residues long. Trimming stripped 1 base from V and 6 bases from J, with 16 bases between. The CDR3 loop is CASSLGFGSVENTIYF. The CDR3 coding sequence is TGTGCCAGCAGCTTAGGTTTCGGGTCCGTTGAAAACACCATATATTTT.

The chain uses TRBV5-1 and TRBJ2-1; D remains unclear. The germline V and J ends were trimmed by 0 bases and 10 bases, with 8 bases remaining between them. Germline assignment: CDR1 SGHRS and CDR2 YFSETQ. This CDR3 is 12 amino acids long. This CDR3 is CASSLGLAEQFF. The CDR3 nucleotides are TGCGCCAGCAGCTTGGGGTTAGCCGAGCAGTTCTTC.